This TCR beta chain was retrieved from a study of vaccination and CD4 T cells after COVID-19. The treatment was: roughly 10-day PBMC culture with coronavirus spike peptide pools or control peptides (ViraFEST assay). On this clonotype itself: Its antigen is unknown.

An Oncomine TCR Beta short-read assay was used to sequence the DNA from cultured CD4+ T cells. TCRdb used MiXCR to reprocess the PCR reads, holding one entry per CDR3 protein. The repertoire holds some 10,000 distinct CDR3 sequences, with over 25% as singletons. The length of the CDR3 is 14 residues. V lost 4 bases and J 7 bases, leaving 13 bases between the germline ends. CDR1 and CDR2 from the germline V gene are LGHNA and YSLEER. The chain is built from TRBV4-3 and TRBJ1-4; TRBD1 might be the D (5 bases). Sequences were derived from CD4+ T cells from blood, cultured in vitro, sampled after SARS-CoV-2 vaccination. The sequence derives from a human donor who had recovered from COVID-19. CDR3 sequence: CASSPTGASEKLFF. CDR3 coding DNA: TGCGCCAGCAGCCCGACCGGGGCTAGTGAAAAACTGTTTTTT.